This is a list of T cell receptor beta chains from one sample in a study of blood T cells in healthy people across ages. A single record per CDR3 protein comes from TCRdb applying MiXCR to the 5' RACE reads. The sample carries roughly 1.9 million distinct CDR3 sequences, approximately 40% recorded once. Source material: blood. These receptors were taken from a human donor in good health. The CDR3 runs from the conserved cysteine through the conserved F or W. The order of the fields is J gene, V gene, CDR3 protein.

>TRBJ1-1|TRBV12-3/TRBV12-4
CASIPTGVVSEAFF
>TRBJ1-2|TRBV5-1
CASSLGQNQNYGYTF
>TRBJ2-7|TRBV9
CASSVELSSYEQYF
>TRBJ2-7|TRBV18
CASSPTATYEQYF
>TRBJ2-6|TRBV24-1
CATSDWHGTTGSGANVLTF
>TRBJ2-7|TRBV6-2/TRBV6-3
CASKKGGFSYEQYF
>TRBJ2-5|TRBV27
CASSSAGGVETQYF
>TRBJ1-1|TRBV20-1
CSARGGGNTEAFF
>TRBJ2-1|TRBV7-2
CASSLGGSDGVQFF
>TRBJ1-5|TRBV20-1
CSAREGRGDQPQHF
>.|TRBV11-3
CASSLDQGTYLGEQYF
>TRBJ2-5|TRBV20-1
CSARAADSLLNEQYF
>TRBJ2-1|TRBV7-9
CASSLDAVDNEQFF
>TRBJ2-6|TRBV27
CASSLLEKGANVLTF
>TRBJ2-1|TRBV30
CAWTPSGDYNEQFF
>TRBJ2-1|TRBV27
CASSPDTAYNEQFF
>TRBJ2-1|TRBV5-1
CASRLLWGQGGDEQFF
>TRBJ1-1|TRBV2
CASSEGRGLLKAFF
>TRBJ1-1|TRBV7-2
CASSLTGGYNTEAFF
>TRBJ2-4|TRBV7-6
CASSLKETNNEQYF
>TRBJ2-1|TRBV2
CASSVEIYHPYNEQFF
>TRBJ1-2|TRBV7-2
CASSFGTAPNYGYTF
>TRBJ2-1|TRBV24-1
CATSDRVGAGQGEYEQFF
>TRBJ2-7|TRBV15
CATSRERGGRGVF
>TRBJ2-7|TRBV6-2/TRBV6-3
CASSYGGPRFSYEQYF
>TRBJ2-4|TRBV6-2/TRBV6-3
CASSYLELAKNIQYF